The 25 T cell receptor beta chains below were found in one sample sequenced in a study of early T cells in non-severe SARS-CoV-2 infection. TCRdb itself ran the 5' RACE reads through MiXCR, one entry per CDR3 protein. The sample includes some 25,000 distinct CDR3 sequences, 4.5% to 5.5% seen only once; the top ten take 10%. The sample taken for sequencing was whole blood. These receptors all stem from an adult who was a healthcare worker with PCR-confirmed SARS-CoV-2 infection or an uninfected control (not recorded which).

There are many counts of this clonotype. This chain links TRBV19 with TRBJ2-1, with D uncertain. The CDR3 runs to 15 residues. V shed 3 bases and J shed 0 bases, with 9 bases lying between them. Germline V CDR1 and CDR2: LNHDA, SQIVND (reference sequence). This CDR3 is CASSITPSSYNEQFF. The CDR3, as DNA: TGTGCCAGTAGTATTACACCGAGCTCCTACAATGAGCAGTTCTTC.

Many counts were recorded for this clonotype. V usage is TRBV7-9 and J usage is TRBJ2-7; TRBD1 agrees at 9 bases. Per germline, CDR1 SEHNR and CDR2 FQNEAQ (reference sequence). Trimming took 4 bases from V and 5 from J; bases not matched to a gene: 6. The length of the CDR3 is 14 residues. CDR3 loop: CASSSLQGANEQYF. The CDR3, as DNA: TGTGCCAGCAGCTCTCTACAGGGGGCCAACGAGCAGTACTTC.

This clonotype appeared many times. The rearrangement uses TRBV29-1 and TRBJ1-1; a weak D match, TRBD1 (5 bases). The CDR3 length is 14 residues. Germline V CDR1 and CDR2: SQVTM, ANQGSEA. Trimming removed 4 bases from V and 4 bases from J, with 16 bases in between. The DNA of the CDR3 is TGCAGCGTTGGCGGCAGCACAGGTAGCACTGAAGCTTTCTTT. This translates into CSVGGSTGSTEAFF.

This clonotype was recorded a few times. The CDR3 bases are TGCAGCGTTGAAGAGGGCCCCTCGGGGGAAAAACTGTTTTTT. It encodes CSVEEGPSGEKLFF. The rearrangement uses TRBV29-1 and TRBJ1-4, with unresolved D. The V end lost 0 bases, the J end lost 8 bases, and 13 bases lay between the germline ends. This CDR3 is 14 amino acids long. Germline V gives CDR1 SQVTM, CDR2 ANQGSEA.

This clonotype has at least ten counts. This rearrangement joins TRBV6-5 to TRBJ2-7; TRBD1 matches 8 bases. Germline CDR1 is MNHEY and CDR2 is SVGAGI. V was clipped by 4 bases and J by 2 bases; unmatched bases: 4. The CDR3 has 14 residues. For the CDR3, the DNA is TGTGCCAGCAGTTCAACACAGGGGGCCTACGAGCAGTACTTC. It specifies CASSSTQGAYEQYF.

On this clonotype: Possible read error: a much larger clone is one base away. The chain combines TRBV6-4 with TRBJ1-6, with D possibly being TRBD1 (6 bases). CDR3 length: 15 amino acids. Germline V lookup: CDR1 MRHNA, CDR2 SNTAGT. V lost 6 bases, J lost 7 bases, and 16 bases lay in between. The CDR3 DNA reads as TGTGCCAGCAGCGAGAGGACAGCGCAGAATTCACCCCTCCACTTT. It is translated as CASSERTAQNSPLHF.

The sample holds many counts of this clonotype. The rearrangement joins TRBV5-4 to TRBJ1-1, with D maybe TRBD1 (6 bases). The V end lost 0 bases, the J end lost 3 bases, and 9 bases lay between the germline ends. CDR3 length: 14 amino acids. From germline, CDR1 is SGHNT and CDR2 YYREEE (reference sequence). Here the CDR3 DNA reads TGTGCCAGCAGCTTGGAACAGGGTTACACTGAAGCTTTCTTT. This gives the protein CASSLEQGYTEAFF.

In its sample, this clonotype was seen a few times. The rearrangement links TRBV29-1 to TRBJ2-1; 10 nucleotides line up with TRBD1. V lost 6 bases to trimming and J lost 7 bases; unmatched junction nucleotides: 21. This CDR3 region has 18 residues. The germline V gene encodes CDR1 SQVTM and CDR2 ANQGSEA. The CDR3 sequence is CSVPNHIAGTGERNEQFF. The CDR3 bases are TGCAGCGTGCCCAACCACATTGCAGGGACAGGGGAAAGGAATGAGCAGTTCTTC.

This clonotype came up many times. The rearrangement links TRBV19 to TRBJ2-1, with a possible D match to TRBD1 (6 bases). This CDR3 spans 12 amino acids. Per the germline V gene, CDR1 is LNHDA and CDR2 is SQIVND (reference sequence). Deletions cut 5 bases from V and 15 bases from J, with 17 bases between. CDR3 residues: CASSPGEGGPFF. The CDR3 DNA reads TGTGCCAGTAGTCCCGGTGAAGGGGGACCGTTCTTC. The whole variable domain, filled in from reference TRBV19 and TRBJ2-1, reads DGGITQSPKYLFRKEGQNVTLSCEQNLNHDAMYWYRQDPGQGLRLIYYSQIVNDFQKGDIAEGYSVSREKKESFPLTVTSAQKNPTAFYLCASSPGEGGPFFGPGTRLTVL.

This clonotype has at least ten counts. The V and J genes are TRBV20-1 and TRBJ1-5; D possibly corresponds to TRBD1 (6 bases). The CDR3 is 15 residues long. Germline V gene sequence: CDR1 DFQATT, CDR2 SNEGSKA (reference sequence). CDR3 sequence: CSPAGAGRGNQPQHF. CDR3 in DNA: TGCAGCCCTGCGGGGGCGGGTAGGGGCAATCAGCCCCAGCATTTT.

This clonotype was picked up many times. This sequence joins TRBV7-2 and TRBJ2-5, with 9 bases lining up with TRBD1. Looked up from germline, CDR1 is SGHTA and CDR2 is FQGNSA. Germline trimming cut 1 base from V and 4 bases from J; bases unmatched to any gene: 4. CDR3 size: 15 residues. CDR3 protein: CASSLGGTGLETQYF. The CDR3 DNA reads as TGTGCCAGCAGCTTAGGAGGGACAGGGCTAGAGACCCAGTACTTC.

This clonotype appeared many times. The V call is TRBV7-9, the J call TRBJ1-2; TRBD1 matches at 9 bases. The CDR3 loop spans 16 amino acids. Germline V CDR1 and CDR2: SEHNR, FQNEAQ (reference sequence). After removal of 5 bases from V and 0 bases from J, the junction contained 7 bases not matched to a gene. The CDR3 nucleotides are TGTGCCAGCAGCGAAACAAACAGGGGGCCTAACTATGGCTACACCTTC. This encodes CASSETNRGPNYGYTF.

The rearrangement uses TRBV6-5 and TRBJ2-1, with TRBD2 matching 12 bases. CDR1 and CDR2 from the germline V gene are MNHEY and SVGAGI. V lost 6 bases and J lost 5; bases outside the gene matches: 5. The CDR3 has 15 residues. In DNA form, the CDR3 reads TGTGCCAGCAGCCCTGGACTAGCGGGAAACAATGAGCAGTTCTTC. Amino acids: CASSPGLAGNNEQFF.

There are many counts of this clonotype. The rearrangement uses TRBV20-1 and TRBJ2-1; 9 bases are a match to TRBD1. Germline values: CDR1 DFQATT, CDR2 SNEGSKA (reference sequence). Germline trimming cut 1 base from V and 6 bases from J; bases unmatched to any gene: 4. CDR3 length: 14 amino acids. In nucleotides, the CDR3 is TGCAGTGCTAGAGTACAGGGGGCTGGCAATGAGCAGTTCTTC. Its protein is CSARVQGAGNEQFF.

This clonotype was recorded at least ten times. CDR3 DNA sequence: TGTGCCAGCAGCTCGAGCGGGGGCAATCAGCCCCAGCATTTT. Residues: CASSSSGGNQPQHF. V usage is TRBV7-8 and J usage is TRBJ1-5; unclear D gene. The germline V gene encodes CDR1 SGHVS and CDR2 FQNEAQ. With 4 bases removed from V and 2 bases from J, the gap between germline ends came to 9 bases. The length of the CDR3 is 14 residues.

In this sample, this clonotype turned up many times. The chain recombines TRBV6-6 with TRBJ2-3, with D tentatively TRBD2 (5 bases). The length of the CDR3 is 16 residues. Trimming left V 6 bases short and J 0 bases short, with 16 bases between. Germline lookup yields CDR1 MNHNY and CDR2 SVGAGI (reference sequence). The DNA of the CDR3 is TGTGCCAGCAGCCTCGGACTGATCCTTAGCACAGATACGCAGTATTTT. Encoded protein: CASSLGLILSTDTQYF.

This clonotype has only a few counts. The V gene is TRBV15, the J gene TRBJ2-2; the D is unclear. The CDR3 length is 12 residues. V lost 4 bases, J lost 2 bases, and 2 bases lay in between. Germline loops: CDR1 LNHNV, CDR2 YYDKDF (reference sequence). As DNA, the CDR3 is TGTGCCACCAGCAAAAACACCGGGGAGCTGTTTTTT. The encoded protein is CATSKNTGELFF.

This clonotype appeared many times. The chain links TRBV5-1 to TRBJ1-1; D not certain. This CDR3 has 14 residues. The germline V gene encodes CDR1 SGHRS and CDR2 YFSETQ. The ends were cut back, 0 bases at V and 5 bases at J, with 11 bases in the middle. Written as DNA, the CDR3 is TGCGCCAGCAGCTTGGGCAGCGGAGGAACTGAAGCTTTCTTT. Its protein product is CASSLGSGGTEAFF.

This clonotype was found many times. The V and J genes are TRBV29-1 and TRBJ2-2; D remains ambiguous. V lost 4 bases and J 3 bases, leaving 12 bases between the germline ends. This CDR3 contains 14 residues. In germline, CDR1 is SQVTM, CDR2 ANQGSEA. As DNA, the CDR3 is TGCAGCGTTGTGTTAGGGCACTACACCGGGGAGCTGTTTTTT. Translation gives CSVVLGHYTGELFF.

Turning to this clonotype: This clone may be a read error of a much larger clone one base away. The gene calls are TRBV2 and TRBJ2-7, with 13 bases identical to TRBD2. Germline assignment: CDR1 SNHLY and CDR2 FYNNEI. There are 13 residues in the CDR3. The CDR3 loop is CASRRTSGSRSDF. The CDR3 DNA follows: TGTGCCAGCAGGAGGACTAGCGGGAGTAGGTCGGACTTC.

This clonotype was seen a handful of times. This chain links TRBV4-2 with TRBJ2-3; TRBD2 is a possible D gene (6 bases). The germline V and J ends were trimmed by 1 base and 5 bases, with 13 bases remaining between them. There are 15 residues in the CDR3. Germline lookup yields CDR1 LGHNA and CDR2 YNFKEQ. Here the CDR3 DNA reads TGTGCCAGCAGCCAAGTAGAACGGGAGAGAGATACGCAGTATTTT. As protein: CASSQVERERDTQYF.

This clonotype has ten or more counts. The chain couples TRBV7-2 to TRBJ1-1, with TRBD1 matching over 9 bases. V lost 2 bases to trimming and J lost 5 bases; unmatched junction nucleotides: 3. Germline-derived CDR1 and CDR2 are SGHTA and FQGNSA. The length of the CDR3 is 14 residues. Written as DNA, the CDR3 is TGTGCCAGCAGCTTAACAGGGGGCTGGACTGAAGCTTTCTTT. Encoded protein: CASSLTGGWTEAFF. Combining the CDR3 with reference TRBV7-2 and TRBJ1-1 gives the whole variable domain GAGVSQSPSNKVTEKGKDVELRCDPISGHTALYWYRQSLGQGLEFLIYFQGNSAPDKSGLPSDRFSAERTGGSVSTLTIQRTQQEDSAVYLCASSLTGGWTEAFFGQGTRLTVV.

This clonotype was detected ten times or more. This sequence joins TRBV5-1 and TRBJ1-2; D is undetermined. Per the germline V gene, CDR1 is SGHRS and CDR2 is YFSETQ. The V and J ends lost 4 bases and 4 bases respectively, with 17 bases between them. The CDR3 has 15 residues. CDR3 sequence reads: CASSPYEGRIYGYTF. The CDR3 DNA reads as TGCGCCAGCAGCCCCTACGAGGGCCGGATCTATGGCTACACCTTC.

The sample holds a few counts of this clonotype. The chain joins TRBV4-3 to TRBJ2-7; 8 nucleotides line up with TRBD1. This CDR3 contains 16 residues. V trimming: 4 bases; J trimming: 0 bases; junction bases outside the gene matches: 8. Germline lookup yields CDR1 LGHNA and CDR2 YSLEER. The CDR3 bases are TGCGCCAGCAGCCTTTACTGGACAGGGAGCTCCTACGAGCAGTACTTC. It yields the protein CASSLYWTGSSYEQYF.

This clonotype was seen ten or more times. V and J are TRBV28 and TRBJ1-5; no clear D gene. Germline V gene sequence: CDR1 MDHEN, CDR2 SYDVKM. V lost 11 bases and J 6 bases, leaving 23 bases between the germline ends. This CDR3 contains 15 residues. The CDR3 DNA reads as TGTGCCGAGAGCCCGGGCGGCACCCTTGGTCAGCCCCAGCATTTT. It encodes CAESPGGTLGQPQHF.